The source of this T cell receptor beta chain is a study of blood T cell repertoires in COVID-19. Study details: There were acute and convalescent COVID-19 samples, and they came from the United States, Italy and Spain.

Sequencing used immunoSEQ multiplex PCR; TCRdb keeps in-frame clones, though not all of them. The table records 150,000 to 200,000 clones, 80% to 90% of them present only once. V lost 2 bases to trimming and J lost 5 bases, with 17 bases between them. The CDR3 runs to 15 residues. CDR1 SGHNT and CDR2 YYREEE come from the germline V gene (reference sequence). This TCR derives from a man aged 18-30 years who had recovered from COVID-19. J is TRBJ2-7 and V is TRBV5-4, with D tentatively TRBD2 (6 bases). The specimen sequenced was peripheral blood. The CDR3, as DNA: TGTGCCAGCAGCTTATTCGGGAGCCGGGAAAACGAGCAGTACTTC. Its protein is CASSLFGSRENEQYF. Filled out from reference TRBV5-4 and TRBJ2-7, the complete variable domain reads ETGVTQSPTHLIKTRGQQVTLRCSSQSGHNTVSWYQQALGQGPQFIFQYYREEENGRGNFPPRFSGLQFPNYSSELNVNALELDDSALYLCASSLFGSRENEQYFGPGTRLTVT.